The 12 T cell receptor beta chains below were found in one sample sequenced in a study of metastatic and nonmetastatic thyroid tumors. Patients underwent thyroid surgery, and none had received any treatment before it. With MiXCR, TCRdb called clones anew from the PCR reads. The repertoire includes 35,000 or so clones, about a sixth of them detected once, and around 12% sits in the top ten. The specimen sequenced was blood. Receptor source: a male donor with papillary thyroid cancer or a benign thyroid nodule (not recorded which). Some clones in this sample may be carry-over from other donors' samples.

CDR3: CASIPLKAVPEGSETQYF. The CDR3 bases are TGTGCCAGCATCCCCTTGAAGGCGGTACCCGAAGGATCGGAGACCCAGTACTTC. V and J are TRBV6-1 and TRBJ2-5; D ambiguous. The V gene's germline CDR1 is MNHNS and CDR2 SASEGT. V dropped 7 bases and J dropped 5 bases, with 29 bases sitting between them. The CDR3 is made up of 18 amino acids.

This clone was counted many times. V and J are TRBV28 and TRBJ2-1; no clear D gene. Per germline, CDR1 MDHEN and CDR2 SYDVKM. The CDR3 has 15 residues. V was cut by 7 bases and J by 3 bases, with 16 bases left in between. CDR3 coding DNA: TGTGCCAGCACCGTACTATCTGGTAGCTACAATGAGCAGTTCTTC. It is translated as CASTVLSGSYNEQFF.

This clone was observed many times. V gene TRBV9 combines with J gene TRBJ1-2; no clear D gene. The CDR3 contains 19 residues. The germline gives CDR1 SGDLS, CDR2 YYNGEE. V lost 0 bases to trimming and J lost 0 bases, with 21 bases between them. The CDR3, as DNA: TGTGCCAGCAGCGTAGCGGATTGGGGTTTTCGTCTAGCTAACTATGGCTACACCTTC. Residues: CASSVADWGFRLANYGYTF.

In its sample, this clone was seen many times. This may arise from a read error, as a much more abundant clone is one base away. Within the sample, other DNA sequences also encode this same CDR3. This chain links TRBV20-1 with TRBJ1-5, with 8 bases identical to TRBD1. CDR3 size: 13 residues. The V gene's germline CDR1 is DFQATT and CDR2 SNEGSKA (reference sequence). CDR3 residues: CSAAGTGNQPQHF. The CDR3 bases are TGCAGTGCTGCCGGGACAGGAAATCAGCCCCAGCACTTT.

Many counts were recorded for this clone. The V gene is TRBV9, the J gene TRBJ1-1, with 11 positions matching TRBD1. Germline-derived CDR1 and CDR2 are SGDLS and YYNGEE. The CDR3 extends over 16 amino acids. J was trimmed by 4 bases and V by 2 bases; bases with no gene match: 7. CDR3 loop: CASSVDRGQVGTEAFF. In DNA, the CDR3 is TGTGCCAGCAGCGTGGACAGGGGGCAGGTTGGCACTGAAGCTTTCTTT. Variable domain in full (rest from reference TRBV9 and TRBJ1-1): DSGVTQTPKHLITATGQRVTLRCSPRSGDLSVYWYQQSLDQGLQFLIQYYNGEERAKGNILERFSAQQFPDLHSELNLSSLELGDSALYFCASSVDRGQVGTEAFFGQGTRLTVV.

V gene TRBV11-2 combines with J gene TRBJ2-1; D call uncertain. CDR1 SGHAT and CDR2 FQNNGV come from the germline V gene. CDR3 length: 13 amino acids. V lost 2 bases and J lost 5, with 7 bases in between. CDR3 nucleotides: TGTGCCAGCAGCTTATCACGTAACAATGAGCAGTTCTTC. As protein: CASSLSRNNEQFF.

The chain employs TRBV4-1 and TRBJ2-3; TRBD1 matches at 7 bases. V lost 4 bases to trimming and J lost 4 bases; unmatched junction nucleotides: 8. This CDR3 is built from 15 residues. Per germline, CDR1 MGHRA and CDR2 YSYEKL. The CDR3 nucleotides read TGCGCCAGCAGCCCCAGCAGGGGGTGGGCAGATACGCAGTATTTT. This encodes CASSPSRGWADTQYF.

This clone has ten or more counts. The chain employs TRBV30 and TRBJ2-1; 8 positions agree with TRBD1. J lost 0 bases, V lost 5 bases, and 3 bases had no gene match. The CDR3 is made up of 14 amino acids. Germline loops: CDR1 GTSNPN, CDR2 SVGIG (reference sequence). The CDR3 DNA reads TGTGCCTGGCGGACAGGGAGCTCCTACAATGAGCAGTTCTTC. Translation: CAWRTGSSYNEQFF.

Concerning this clone: At one end the junction does not follow the germline gene, possibly because of a read error. The rearrangement uses TRBV6-9 and TRBJ2-7, with D maybe TRBD2 (5 bases). The CDR3 has 11 residues. Germline V lookup: CDR1 MNHGY, CDR2 SVAAGI. CDR3 bases: TGCGCCAGCAGTGACGGGGACGAGCAGTACTTC. This translates into CASSDGDEQYF.

V is TRBV6-1 and J is TRBJ2-7; 9 bases match TRBD1. V dropped 6 bases and J dropped 6; count of bases not matched to a gene: 9. Germline values: CDR1 MNHNS, CDR2 SASEGT. This CDR3 is built from 14 residues. CDR3 loop: CASRPPGQGSEQYF. CDR3 nucleotide sequence: TGTGCCAGCAGGCCTCCGGGACAGGGAAGCGAGCAGTACTTC.

As regards this clone: Other DNA sequences of this sample code for an identical CDR3. The rearrangement uses TRBV28 and TRBJ1-5; perhaps TRBD1 as D (5 bases). Trimming left V 2 bases short and J 11 bases short, with 19 bases between. The germline CDR1 and CDR2 sequences are MDHEN and SYDVKM. CDR3 length: 15 amino acids. The CDR3 nucleotides are TGTGCCAGCAGTTTAATCGCTGGGTTCCCAGGGACCCAGCATTTT. Translated, it gives CASSLIAGFPGTQHF.

In this sample, this clone turned up many times. A clone one base away is much larger, so this may be a read error. A read error is likely, as this CDR3 ends without the conserved phenylalanine or tryptophan. The CDR3 here is CASSYSLNTEAFS. For the CDR3, the DNA is TGTGCCAGCAGTTACTCGTTGAACACTGAAGCTTTCTCT. V and J are TRBV6-5 and TRBJ1-1, with D uncertain. Between the trimmed V and J ends, which lost 0 bases and 0 bases, there was a span of 2 bases. The germline V gene encodes CDR1 MNHEY and CDR2 SVGAGI. This CDR3 contains 13 residues.